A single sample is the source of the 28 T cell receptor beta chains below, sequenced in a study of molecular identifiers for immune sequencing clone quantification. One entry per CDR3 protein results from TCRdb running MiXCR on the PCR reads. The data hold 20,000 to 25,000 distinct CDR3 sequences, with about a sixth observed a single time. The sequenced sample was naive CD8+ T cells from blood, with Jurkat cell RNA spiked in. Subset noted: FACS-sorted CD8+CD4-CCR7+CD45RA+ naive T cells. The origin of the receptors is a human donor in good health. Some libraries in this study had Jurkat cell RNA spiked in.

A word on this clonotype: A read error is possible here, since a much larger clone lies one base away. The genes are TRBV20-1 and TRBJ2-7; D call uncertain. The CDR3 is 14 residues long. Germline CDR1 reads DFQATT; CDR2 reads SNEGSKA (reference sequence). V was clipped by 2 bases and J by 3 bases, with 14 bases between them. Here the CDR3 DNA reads TGCAGTGCTAGACATTTGGCAGTTGGCTACGAGCAGTACTTC. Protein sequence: CSARHLAVGYEQYF.

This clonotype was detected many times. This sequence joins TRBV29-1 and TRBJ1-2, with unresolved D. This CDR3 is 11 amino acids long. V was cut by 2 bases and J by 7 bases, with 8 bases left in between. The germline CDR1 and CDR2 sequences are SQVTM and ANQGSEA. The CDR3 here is CSVESVSGYTF. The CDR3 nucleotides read TGCAGCGTTGAATCTGTCTCTGGCTACACCTTC.

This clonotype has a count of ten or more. The CDR3, as DNA: TGCGCCAGCAGTCCGAGATGGATTGGGGGGCGAGCCGACGGCACTGAAGCTTTCTTT. Encoded protein: CASSPRWIGGRADGTEAFF. The chain couples TRBV4-1 to TRBJ1-1; D is possibly TRBD1 (6 bases). The CDR3 spans 19 residues. The germline gives CDR1 MGHRA, CDR2 YSYEKL. V lost 6 bases to trimming and J lost 4 bases, with 30 bases between them.

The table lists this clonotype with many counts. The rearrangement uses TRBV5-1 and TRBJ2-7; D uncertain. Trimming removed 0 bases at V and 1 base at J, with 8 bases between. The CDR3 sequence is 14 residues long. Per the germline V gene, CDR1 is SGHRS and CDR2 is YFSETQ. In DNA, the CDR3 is TGCGCCAGCAGCTTGGGGACGGCATCCTACGAGCAGTACTTC. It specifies CASSLGTASYEQYF.

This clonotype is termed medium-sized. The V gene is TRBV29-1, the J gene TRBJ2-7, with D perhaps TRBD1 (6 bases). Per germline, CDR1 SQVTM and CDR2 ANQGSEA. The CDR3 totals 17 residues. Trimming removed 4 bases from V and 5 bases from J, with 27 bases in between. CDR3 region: CSVVTVRGTTRGNEQYF. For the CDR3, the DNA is TGCAGCGTTGTTACGGTGAGAGGGACGACAAGGGGGAACGAGCAGTACTTC.

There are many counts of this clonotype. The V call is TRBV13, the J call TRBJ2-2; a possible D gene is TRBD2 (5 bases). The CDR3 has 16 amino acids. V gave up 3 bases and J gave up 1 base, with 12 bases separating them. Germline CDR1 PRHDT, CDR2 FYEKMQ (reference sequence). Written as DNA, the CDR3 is TGTGCCAGCAGCTTCCAAACAGAGGGGAACACCGGGGAGCTGTTTTTT. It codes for CASSFQTEGNTGELFF.

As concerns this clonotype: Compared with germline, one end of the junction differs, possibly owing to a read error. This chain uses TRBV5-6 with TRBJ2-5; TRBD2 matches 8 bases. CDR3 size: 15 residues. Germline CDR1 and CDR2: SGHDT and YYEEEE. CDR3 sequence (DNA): TGTGCCAGCAGCTTGGCTAGGACTAGCCAAGAGGCCCAGTACTTC. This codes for CASSLARTSQEAQYF. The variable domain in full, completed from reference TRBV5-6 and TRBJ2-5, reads DAGVTQSPTHLIKTRGQQVTLRCSPKSGHDTVSWYQQALGQGPQFIFQYYEEEERQRGNFPDRFSGHQFPNYSSELNVNALLLGDSALYLCASSLARTSQEAQYFGPGTRLLVL.

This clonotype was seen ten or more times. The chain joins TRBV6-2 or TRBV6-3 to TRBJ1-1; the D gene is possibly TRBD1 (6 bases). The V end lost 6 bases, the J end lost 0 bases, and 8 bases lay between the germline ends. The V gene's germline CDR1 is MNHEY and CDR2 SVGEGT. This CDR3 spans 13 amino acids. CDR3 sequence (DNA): TGTGCCAGCAGCCGGACAGTGAACACTGAAGCTTTCTTT. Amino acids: CASSRTVNTEAFF.

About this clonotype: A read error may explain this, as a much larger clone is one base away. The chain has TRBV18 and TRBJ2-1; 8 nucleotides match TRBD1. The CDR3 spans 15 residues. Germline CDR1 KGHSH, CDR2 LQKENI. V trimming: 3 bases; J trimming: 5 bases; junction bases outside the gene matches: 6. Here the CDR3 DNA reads TGTGCCAGCTCACCTGGACAGGGTTGGCACAATGAGCAGTTCTTC. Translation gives CASSPGQGWHNEQFF.

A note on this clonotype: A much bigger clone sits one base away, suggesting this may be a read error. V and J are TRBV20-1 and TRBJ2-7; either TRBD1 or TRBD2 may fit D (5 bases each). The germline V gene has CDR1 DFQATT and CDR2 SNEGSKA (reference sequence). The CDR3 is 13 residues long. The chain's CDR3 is CSARDSGSYGQYF. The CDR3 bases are TGCAGTGCTAGAGATTCAGGGAGCTACGGGCAGTACTTC.

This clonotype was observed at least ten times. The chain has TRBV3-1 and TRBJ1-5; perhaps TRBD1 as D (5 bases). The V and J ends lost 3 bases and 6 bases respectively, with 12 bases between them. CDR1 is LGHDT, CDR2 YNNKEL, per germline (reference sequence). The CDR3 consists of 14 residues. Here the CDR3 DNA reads TGTGCCAGCAGCCATGAGGGGTGGAGTCAGCCCCAGCATTTT. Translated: CASSHEGWSQPQHF.

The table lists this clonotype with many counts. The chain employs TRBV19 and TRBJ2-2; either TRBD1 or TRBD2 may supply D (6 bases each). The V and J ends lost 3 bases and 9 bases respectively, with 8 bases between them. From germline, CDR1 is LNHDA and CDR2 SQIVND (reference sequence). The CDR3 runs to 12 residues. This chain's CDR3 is CASSMGGRELFF. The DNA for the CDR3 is TGTGCCAGTAGTATGGGGGGCCGGGAGCTGTTTTTT.

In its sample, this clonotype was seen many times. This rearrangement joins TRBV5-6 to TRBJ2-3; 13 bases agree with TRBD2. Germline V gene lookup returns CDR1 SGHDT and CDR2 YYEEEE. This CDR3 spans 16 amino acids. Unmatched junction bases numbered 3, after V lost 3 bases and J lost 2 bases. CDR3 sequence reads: CASSWGLAGYTDTQYF. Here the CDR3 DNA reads TGTGCCAGCAGCTGGGGACTAGCGGGGTACACAGATACGCAGTATTTT.

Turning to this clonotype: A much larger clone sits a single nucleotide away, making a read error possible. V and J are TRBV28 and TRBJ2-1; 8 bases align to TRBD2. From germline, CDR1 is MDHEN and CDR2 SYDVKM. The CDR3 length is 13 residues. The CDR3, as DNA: TGTGCCAGTCTAGCGGGTCTACCGGGTGAGCAGTCCTTC. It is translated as CASLAGLPGEQSF.

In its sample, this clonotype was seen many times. CDR3 residues: CASSPLTGELFF. CDR3 DNA: TGTGCCAGCAGCCCCCTGACCGGGGAGCTGTTTTTT. The chain uses TRBV11-2 and TRBJ2-2; D ambiguous. The CDR3 is made up of 12 amino acids. V lost 5 bases to trimming and J lost 5 bases, with 6 bases between them. Germline V gene lookup returns CDR1 SGHAT and CDR2 FQNNGV. Based on the CDR3 plus reference TRBV11-2 and TRBJ2-2, the full variable domain is EAGVAQSPRYKIIEKRQSVAFWCNPISGHATLYWYQQILGQGPKLLIQFQNNGVVDDSQLPKDRFSAERLKGVDSTLKIQPAKLEDSAVYLCASSPLTGELFFGEGSRLTVL.

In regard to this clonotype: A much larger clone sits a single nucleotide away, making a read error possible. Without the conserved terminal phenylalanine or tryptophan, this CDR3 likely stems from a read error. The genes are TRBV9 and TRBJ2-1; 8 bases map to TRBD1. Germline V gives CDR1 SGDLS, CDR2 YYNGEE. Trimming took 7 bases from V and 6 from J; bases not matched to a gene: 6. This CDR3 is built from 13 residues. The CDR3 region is CASGTGQANEQFS. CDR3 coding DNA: TGTGCCAGCGGGACGGGACAGGCCAATGAGCAGTTCTCC.

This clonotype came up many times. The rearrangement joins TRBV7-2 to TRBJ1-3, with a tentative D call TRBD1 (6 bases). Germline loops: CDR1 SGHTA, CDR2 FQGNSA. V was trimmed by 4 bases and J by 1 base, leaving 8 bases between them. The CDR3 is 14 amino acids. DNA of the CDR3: TGTGCCAGCAGCTCAGGGGTATCTGGAAACACCATATATTTT. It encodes CASSSGVSGNTIYF.

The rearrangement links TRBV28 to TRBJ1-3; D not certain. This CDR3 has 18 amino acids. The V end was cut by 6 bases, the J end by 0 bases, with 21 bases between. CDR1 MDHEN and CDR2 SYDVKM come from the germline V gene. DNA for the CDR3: TGTGCCAGCAGGTCGGTCGAGAGGTTCGAACGCTCTGGAAACACCATATATTTT. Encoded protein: CASRSVERFERSGNTIYF.

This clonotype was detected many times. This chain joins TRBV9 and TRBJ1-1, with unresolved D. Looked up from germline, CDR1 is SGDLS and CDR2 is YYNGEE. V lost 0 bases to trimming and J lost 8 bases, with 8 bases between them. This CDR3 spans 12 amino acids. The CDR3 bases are TGTGCCAGCAGCGTAGGGACGGGCGAAGCTTTCTTT. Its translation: CASSVGTGEAFF.

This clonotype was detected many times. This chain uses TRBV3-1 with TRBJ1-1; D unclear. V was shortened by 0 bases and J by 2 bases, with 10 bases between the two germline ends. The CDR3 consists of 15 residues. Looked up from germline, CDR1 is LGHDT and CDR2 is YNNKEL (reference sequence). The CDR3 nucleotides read TGTGCCAGCAGCCAAGATCGAGTAGTTAACACTGAAGCTTTCTTT. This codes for CASSQDRVVNTEAFF.

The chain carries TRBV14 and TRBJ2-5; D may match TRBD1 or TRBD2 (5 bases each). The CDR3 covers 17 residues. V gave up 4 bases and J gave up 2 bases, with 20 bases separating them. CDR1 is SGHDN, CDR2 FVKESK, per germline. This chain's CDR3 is CASSPRAEAQGQETQYF. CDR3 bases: TGTGCCAGCAGCCCAAGAGCGGAGGCCCAGGGACAAGAGACCCAGTACTTC.

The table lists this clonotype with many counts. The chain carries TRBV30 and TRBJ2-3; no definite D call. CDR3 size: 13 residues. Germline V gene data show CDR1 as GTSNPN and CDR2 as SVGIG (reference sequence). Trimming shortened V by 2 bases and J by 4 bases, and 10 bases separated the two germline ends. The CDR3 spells CAWSMWSADTQYF. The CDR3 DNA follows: TGTGCCTGGAGTATGTGGTCCGCAGATACGCAGTATTTT.

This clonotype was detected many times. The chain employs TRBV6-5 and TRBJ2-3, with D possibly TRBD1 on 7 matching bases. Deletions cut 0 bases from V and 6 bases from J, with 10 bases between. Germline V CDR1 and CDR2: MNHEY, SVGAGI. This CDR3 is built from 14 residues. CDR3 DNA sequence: TGTGCCAGCAGTTACTCGGCAGGGGGGGATACGCAGTATTTT. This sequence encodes CASSYSAGGDTQYF.

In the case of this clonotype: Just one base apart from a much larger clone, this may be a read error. The DNA of the CDR3 is TGTGCCACCAGCAGAGATCGATTGGTCGAGCAGTGCTTC. Translated, it gives CATSRDRLVEQCF. This sequence joins TRBV15 and TRBJ2-7; D not resolved. Germline assignment: CDR1 LNHNV and CDR2 YYDKDF (reference sequence). The CDR3 spans 13 residues.

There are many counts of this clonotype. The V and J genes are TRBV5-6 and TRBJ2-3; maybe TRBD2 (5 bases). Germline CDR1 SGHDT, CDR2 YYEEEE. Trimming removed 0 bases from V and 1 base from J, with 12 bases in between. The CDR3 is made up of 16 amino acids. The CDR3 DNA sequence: TGTGCCAGCAGCTTGGCCGGGGTGGTCGGCACAGATACGCAGTATTTT. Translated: CASSLAGVVGTDTQYF.

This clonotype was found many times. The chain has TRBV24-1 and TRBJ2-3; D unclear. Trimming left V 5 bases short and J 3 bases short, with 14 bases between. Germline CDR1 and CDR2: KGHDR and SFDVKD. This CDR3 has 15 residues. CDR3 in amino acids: CATSANADLTDTQYF. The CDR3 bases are TGTGCCACCAGTGCGAATGCGGACCTGACAGATACGCAGTATTTT.

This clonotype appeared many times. CDR3 residues: CASSYAGPNSPLHF. CDR3 in DNA: TGTGCCAGCAGTTACGCCGGGCCGAATTCACCCCTCCACTTT. The V call is TRBV6-6, the J call TRBJ1-6; D ambiguous. The germline V gene encodes CDR1 MNHNY and CDR2 SVGAGI (reference sequence). CDR3 length: 14 amino acids. The V end lost 2 bases, the J end lost 7 bases, and 9 bases lay between the germline ends.

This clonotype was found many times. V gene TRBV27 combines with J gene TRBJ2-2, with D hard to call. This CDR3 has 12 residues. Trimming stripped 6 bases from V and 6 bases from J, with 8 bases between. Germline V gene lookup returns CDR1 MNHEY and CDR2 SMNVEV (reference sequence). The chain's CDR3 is CASREVAGELFF. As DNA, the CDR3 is TGTGCCAGCAGAGAAGTTGCCGGGGAGCTGTTTTTT.